This T cell receptor (beta chain) was sequenced for a study of shared clonotypes between healthy human individuals. About the study: Every donor yielded three CD4 naive, three CD4 memory, two CD8 naive and one CD8 memory plate.

Germline V lookup: CDR1 SGHKS, CDR2 YYEKEE (reference sequence). The CDR3 totals 16 residues. With 0 bases removed from V and 9 bases from J, the gap between germline ends came to 19 bases. General observations from the study: In general, naive subsets displayed greater estimated richness than memory subsets did.

To note about this clone: Its antigen is undetermined.

Genomic DNA of each subset was evenly split across several immunoSEQ plates. Clones were sequenced by immunoSEQ multiplex PCR, and TCRdb holds only the in-frame ones, with some missing. In the table there are over a million clones, about 80% of which are singletons. The chain recombines TRBV5-5 with TRBJ2-1, with a tentative D call TRBD1 (5 bases). The specimen sequenced was memory CD4+ T cells from PBMCs. The subset here: CD45RA-negative fraction. The sequence was obtained from a young man in good health. Some clones in this sample may be carry-over from other donors' samples. As DNA, the CDR3 is TGTGCCAGCAGCTTGGGGGGCCTCCAGACCCAGAGTGAGCAGTTCTTC. It codes for CASSLGGLQTQSEQFF.